These 12 T cell receptor delta chains came from one sample sequenced in a study of γδ T cells in repeated Plasmodium falciparum infection. Gammadelta T cells were flow-sorted from PBMC into Vgamma9/Vdelta2+ and Vdelta2-negative populations for bulk analysis. TCRdb reprocessed the multiplex PCR reads through CATT. The table has more than 70,000 delta-chain clones, over 0.75% seen once. The specimen was gamma-delta T cells from blood. The receptors were sampled from a pool of human donors (malaria-infected and uninfected, not separated).

This clone was observed a few times. The protein TCRdb lists belongs to a much larger clone and differs from this DNA's translation at residue 6, which points to a read error; the protein shown is made from the DNA. The CDR3 protein is CALGDQRGPVHRYWGIQYTDKLIF. CDR3 nucleotide sequence: TGTGCTCTTGGGGACCAAAGAGGTCCTGTACACCGGTACTGGGGGATACAGTACACCGATAAACTCATCTTT. The chain couples TRDV1 to TRDJ1, with 12 bases identical to TRDD3. The V segment lost 3 bases and the J segment 0 bases; nucleotides outside the gene matches: 26. Germline CDR1 and CDR2: TSWWSYY and QGS. The CDR3 loop spans 24 amino acids.

This clone has a handful of counts. A far larger clone is just one base off, so this is likely a read error. Other DNA variants within this sample encode the same CDR3. V is TRDV2 and J is TRDJ2; 11 nucleotides align to TRDD3. Matching the DNA to germline supplied the J gene, which TCRdb does not give. Germline values: CDR1 GEAIGNYY, CDR2 EKD. CDR3 length: 18 amino acids. The CDR3 spells CACDTVGDTGALTAQLFF. Written as DNA, the CDR3 is TGTGCCTGTGACACAGTGGGGGATACGGGGGCTTTGACGGCACAACTCTTCTTT.

This clone was seen only a few times. TCRdb records a much larger clone's protein for this DNA, with a difference at residue 13 that likely arises from a read error; the protein given is the translation of the DNA. The chain carries TRDV2 and TRDJ1; the match to TRDD3 covers 13 bases. As TCRdb names no J gene, one was assigned here on the basis of a DNA match to germline. Germline CDR1 reads GEAIGNYY; CDR2 reads EKD. J lost 4 bases, V lost 1 base, and 11 bases had no gene match. The CDR3 extends over 18 amino acids. CDR3 DNA: TGTGCCTGTGACACTGGGTACTGGGGGATACGGAACATCGATAAACTCATCTTT. It is translated as CACDTGYWGIRNIDKLIF.

About this clone itself: Translating this DNA gives a protein that differs at residue 13 from the TCRdb one, which belongs to a much larger clone; a read error is likely, and the protein shown is this translation. The chain recombines TRDV2 with TRDJ1; D might be TRDD2 (9 bases). TCRdb records no J gene; here it was assigned by comparing the DNA to germline. The CDR3 sequence is 24 residues long. Germline CDR1 GEAIGNYY, CDR2 EKD. V was shortened by 0 bases and J by 1 base, with 38 bases between the two germline ends. CDR3 DNA sequence: TGTGCCTGTGACACCGTGAAGCTCGGCCTTCCTACAGCAACTGGGGGTTCTCTCACCGATAAACTCATCTTT. Protein sequence: CACDTVKLGLPTATGGSLTDKLIF.

A note on this clone: It may be a read error: a sequence one base away is much more abundant. This chain joins TRDV1 and TRDJ1; a possible D gene is TRDD3 (5 bases). The J gene comes from matching the DNA to germline here; TCRdb lacks it. Germline values: CDR1 TSWWSYY, CDR2 QGS. The V and J ends lost 2 bases and 5 bases respectively, with 18 bases between them. The CDR3 is 16 amino acids. CDR3 in DNA: TGTGCTCTTGGGGAAAGGGGGGCCCCCCTGAAGGATAAACTCATCTTT. This sequence encodes CALGERGAPLKDKLIF.

With regard to this clone: Given a far larger clone just one base away, this is likely a sequencing read error. This specimen includes other DNA sequences encoding the same CDR3. This chain connects TRDV2 to TRDJ3, with 11 nucleotides matching TRDD3. The J gene was missing in TCRdb and was found by matching the end of the DNA to germline. The germline V gene encodes CDR1 GEAIGNYY and CDR2 EKD. CDR3 length: 25 residues. With V trimmed by 0 bases and J by 0 bases, 21 bases remained unmatched. Here the CDR3 DNA reads TGTGCCTGTGACACCGTTGGGGGATACGTGGGGGCAAGGATATCGAGCTCCTGGGACACCCGACAGATGTTTTTC. Translation: CACDTVGGYVGARISSSWDTRQMFF.

This clone was seen more than once but under ten times. TCRdb attributes to this sequence the protein of a much larger clone, which differs from the DNA translation at residue 7; a read error is likely, and the protein displayed is translated from the DNA. This chain connects TRDV2 to TRDJ3; 10 positions agree with TRDD3. V lost 1 base and J lost 0; bases outside the gene matches: 11. Germline V lookup: CDR1 GEAIGNYY, CDR2 EKD. CDR3 length: 21 amino acids. This CDR3 is CACDTEEPGDTISWDTRQMFF. The DNA for the CDR3 is TGTGCCTGTGACACAGAGGAACCGGGGGATACGATCTCCTGGGACACCCGACAGATGTTTTTC.

This clone was observed at least ten times. TCRdb has a much larger clone's protein, which differs at residue 9 from the translation of this DNA, likely because of a read error; what is shown is the protein translated from the DNA. This chain links TRDV1 with TRDJ1, with D perhaps TRDD3 (6 bases). The CDR3 runs to 15 residues. The V gene's germline CDR1 is TSWWSYY and CDR2 QGS. The V gene lost 9 bases and the J gene lost 0 bases, with 17 bases spanning the gap. In DNA form, the CDR3 reads TGTGCTCTCGGGCCGCTGGGGTTGGACACCGATAAACTCATCTTT. It codes for CALGPLGLDTDKLIF.

The table lists this clone with a few counts. Translating this DNA gives a protein that differs at residue 14 from the TCRdb one, which belongs to a much larger clone; a read error is likely, and the protein shown is this translation. There is no J gene call, but TRDV1 is given as the V gene. The CDR3 has 16 amino acids. Germline-derived CDR1 and CDR2 are TSWWSYY and QGS. The chain's CDR3 is CALGGPGGNFPHKPIF. Written as DNA, the CDR3 is TGTGCTCTTGGGGGACCGGGCGGGAACTTCCCCCATAAACCCATCTTT.

This clone was detected ten times or more. TCRdb records a much larger clone's protein for this DNA, with a difference at residue 5 that likely arises from a read error; the protein given is the translation of the DNA. This chain links TRDV2 with TRDJ1, with no clear D. The J gene was not available in TCRdb and was assigned here by matching the DNA to germline segments. The V and J ends lost 3 bases and 4 bases respectively, with 32 bases between them. The CDR3 length is 20 residues. The V gene's germline CDR1 is GEAIGNYY and CDR2 EKD. This chain's CDR3 is CACDSILASPQNYYGDKLIF. The CDR3 nucleotides are TGTGCCTGTGACTCCATCCTGGCCAGCCCCCAAAACTACTACGGCGATAAACTCATCTTT.

This clone showed up just a few times. Given a far larger clone just one base away, this is likely a sequencing read error. Different DNA sequences within this sample yield the same CDR3. The V call is TRDV1, the J call TRDJ1; 8 bases fit TRDD3. Germline CDR1 reads TSWWSYY; CDR2 reads QGS. This CDR3 region has 18 residues. V gave up 1 base and J gave up 2 bases; unmatched junction bases: 12. This chain's CDR3 is CALGEHSYWGLCTDKLIF. As DNA, the CDR3 is TGTGCTCTTGGGGAACATTCGTACTGGGGGCTGTGTACCGATAAACTCATCTTT.

With regard to this clone: The protein held in TCRdb is that of a much larger clone and does not match this DNA's translation at residue 3, likely because of a read error; the protein shown is translated from the DNA. The chain uses TRDV2 and TRDJ2, with 8 bases aligning to TRDD3. In the absence of a J gene in TCRdb, the DNA was matched to germline to assign it here. The CDR3 covers 16 residues. Per the germline V gene, CDR1 is GEAIGNYY and CDR2 is EKD. The chain's CDR3 is CASDTVLPGGLAQLFF. As DNA, the CDR3 is TGTGCCAGTGACACCGTTTTGCCTGGGGGACTAGCACAACTCTTCTTT.